What follows are 14 T cell receptor beta chains derived from one specimen sequenced in a study of human T cells and chemical hapten exposure. Time point defined: pre-sensitization, week 0. The treatment was: therapeutic diphenylcyclopropenone sensitization with weekly scalp DPC. TCRdb passed the RACE reads through MiXCR, listing each CDR3 protein once. The table includes tens of thousands of distinct CDR3 sequences, roughly a tenth detected once. Sequenced here: whole blood, sampled in connection with sensitization to the hapten diphenylcyclopropenone (DPC). The source is a man between 35 and 55 years old with alopecia areata. Some clones in this sample may be carry-over from other donors' samples.

The CDR3 loop is CASSQDALVDTQYF. The CDR3 DNA is TGTGCCAGCAGCCAAGATGCGCTTGTAGATACGCAGTATTTT. This chain uses TRBV4-2 with TRBJ2-3, with D unclear. Germline V lookup: CDR1 LGHNA, CDR2 YNFKEQ. This CDR3 is built from 14 residues. Deletions cut 0 bases from V and 5 bases from J, with 9 bases between.

This clonotype was detected ten times or more. This sequence joins TRBV5-1 and TRBJ1-3; no clear D gene. Germline V gives CDR1 SGHRS, CDR2 YFSETQ. The CDR3 sequence is 16 residues long. The V gene lost 0 bases and the J gene lost 0 bases, with 10 bases spanning the gap. The CDR3 spells CASSLDQHFSGNTIYF. As DNA, the CDR3 is TGCGCCAGCAGCTTGGATCAACACTTCTCTGGAAACACCATATATTTT. The whole variable domain, filled in from reference TRBV5-1 and TRBJ1-3, reads KAGVTQTPRYLIKTRGQQVTLSCSPISGHRSVSWYQQTPGQGLQFLFEYFSETQRNKGNFPGRFSGRQFSNSRSEMNVSTLELGDSALYLCASSLDQHFSGNTIYFGEGSWLTVV.

This clonotype was picked up many times. One junction end does not reproduce the germline sequence, and a read error may be involved. The chain combines TRBV30 with TRBJ2-3, with 13 nucleotides matching TRBD2. Germline CDR1 and CDR2: GTSNPN and SVGIG (reference sequence). The CDR3 extends over 15 amino acids. The CDR3 bases are TGTGCCCGGAGGGGACTAGCGGGATCATCAGATACGCAGTATTTT. Residues: CARRGLAGSSDTQYF.

This clonotype was found many times. The genes are TRBV5-1 and TRBJ1-2, with D hard to call. Trimming pared 0 bases from V and 7 bases from J, leaving 13 bases between. The CDR3 covers 14 residues. From germline, CDR1 is SGHRS and CDR2 YFSETQ. This chain's CDR3 is CASSLAGPGVGYTF. The CDR3 DNA is TGCGCCAGCAGCTTGGCCGGCCCTGGTGTTGGCTACACCTTC.

Many counts were recorded for this clonotype. The J gene is TRBJ2-1, the V gene TRBV10-3; D not resolved. CDR1 is ENHRY, CDR2 SYGVKD, per germline. This CDR3 spans 12 amino acids. Deletions cut 3 bases from V and 5 bases from J, with 5 bases between. The CDR3, as DNA: TGTGCCATCAGTGACCGGGACAATGAGCAGTTCTTC. Protein sequence: CAISDRDNEQFF.

J is TRBJ2-1 and V is TRBV21-1; the DNA was not compared with TRBD1, the D call given in the table. TRBV21-1 is a recognized pseudogene. The CDR3 spans 18 residues. The CDR3 bases are TGTGCCAGCAGCAAAGTCCTCCGCACAGGACCATCCTACAATGAGCAGTTCTTC. Its protein is CASSKVLRTGPSYNEQFF.

This clonotype showed up just a few times. This chain links TRBV12-3 or TRBV12-4 with TRBJ2-5, with D unclear. The CDR3 extends over 12 amino acids. Trimming shortened V by 1 base and J by 6 bases, and 6 bases separated the two germline ends. Written as DNA, the CDR3 is TGTGCCAGCAGTTTAGGACCTCAGACCCAGTACTTC. This codes for CASSLGPQTQYF.

This clonotype was seen a handful of times. The CDR3 bases are TGTGCCAGCAGCCAAGATACTGGCGGGTTTCGAGAGCAGTACTTC. This sequence encodes CASSQDTGGFREQYF. The chain links TRBV14 to TRBJ2-7, with D possibly being TRBD2 (5 bases). The CDR3 has 15 amino acids. CDR1 and CDR2 (germline): SGHDN, FVKESK. The V end lost 0 bases, the J end lost 7 bases, and 16 bases lay between the germline ends.

The V gene is TRBV6-6, the J gene TRBJ1-2; TRBD1 matches at 11 bases. From germline, CDR1 is MNHNY and CDR2 SVGAGI (reference sequence). The CDR3 totals 14 residues. The V gene end was trimmed by 6 bases and the J gene end by 8 bases; junction bases not matched to a gene: 8. Here the CDR3 DNA reads TGTGCCAGCAGCCGCGGACAGGGGGCGAAGGGCTACACCTTC. It encodes CASSRGQGAKGYTF.

The sample holds many counts of this clonotype. The rearrangement joins TRBV30 to TRBJ2-2, with 11 bases fitting TRBD2. Unmatched junction bases numbered 6, after V lost 2 bases and J lost 4 bases. The germline gives CDR1 GTSNPN, CDR2 SVGIG (reference sequence). The CDR3 length is 16 residues. CDR3 residues: CAWSSSGRARTGELFF. In DNA form, the CDR3 reads TGTGCCTGGAGTAGTAGCGGGAGGGCGCGCACCGGGGAGCTGTTTTTT.

This clonotype was detected many times. This rearrangement joins TRBV7-6 to TRBJ2-2; no clear D. This CDR3 has 14 residues. Germline values: CDR1 SGHVS, CDR2 FNYEAQ. Trimming removed 1 base from V and 2 bases from J, with 5 bases in between. In DNA form, the CDR3 reads TGTGCCAGCAGCTTAGACGTTAACACCGGGGAGCTGTTTTTT. Its translation: CASSLDVNTGELFF.

In this sample, this clonotype turned up many times. The chain recombines TRBV7-2 with TRBJ2-7, with TRBD2 matching 8 bases. V was clipped by 5 bases and J by 6 bases; unmatched bases: 15. This CDR3 contains 16 residues. Per the germline V gene, CDR1 is SGHTA and CDR2 is FQGNSA. The CDR3 DNA reads as TGTGCCAGCAGCGTTACCCCTGAGCGGGAGAGGAGCGAGCAGTACTTC. Translating it yields CASSVTPERERSEQYF. The variable domain in full, with the rest retrieved from reference TRBV7-2 and TRBJ2-7, is GAGVSQSPSNKVTEKGKDVELRCDPISGHTALYWYRQSLGQGLEFLIYFQGNSAPDKSGLPSDRFSAERTGGSVSTLTIQRTQQEDSAVYLCASSVTPERERSEQYFGPGTRLTVT.

This clonotype was detected a few times. The CDR3 sequence is CSVELGQVANEQFF. The DNA of the CDR3 is TGCAGCGTTGAGCTTGGACAGGTCGCGAATGAGCAGTTCTTC. The chain carries TRBV29-1 and TRBJ2-1, with 7 bases fitting TRBD1. The CDR3 length is 14 residues. J was trimmed by 7 bases and V by 3 bases; bases with no gene match: 9. CDR1 and CDR2 (germline): SQVTM, ANQGSEA.

This clonotype was seen more than once but under ten times. V usage is TRBV10-3 and J usage is TRBJ2-7; 12 bases line up with TRBD2. CDR1 and CDR2 (germline): ENHRY, SYGVKD. Trimming cost V 4 bases and J 6 bases; bases outside gene matches: 4. The CDR3 runs to 14 residues. CDR3 amino acids: CAISGLAGDSEQYF. CDR3 coding DNA: TGTGCCATCAGTGGACTAGCGGGAGACTCCGAGCAGTACTTC.